The 9 T cell receptor beta chains in this list originate from one sample, sequenced in a study of blood T cell repertoires in COVID-19 (dated by TCRdb to the early 2020s). Library preparation used the immunoSEQ multiplex PCR assay. As stored in TCRdb, this immuneACCESS dataset retains in-frame rearrangements with V and J assigned. A fraction of the clones does not appear; measured against another copy, unresolved V genes explain less than half of the discrepancy, and the remainder lacks a known reason. The sample table lists about 250,000 clones, 88% of them with a count of one. The top ten constitute around 6.6% of the sample. Input material: peripheral blood. These receptors came from a woman younger than 45 with COVID-19, enrolled during active disease.

The V gene is TRBV7-6, the J gene TRBJ2-1; D may be TRBD2 (6 bases). The length of the CDR3 is 17 residues. The germline V gene encodes CDR1 SGHVS and CDR2 FNYEAQ. Deletions cut 4 bases from V and 0 bases from J, with 16 bases between. The CDR3 reads CASSSRVAVFSYNEQFF. The CDR3 coding sequence is TGTGCCAGCAGCTCCCGGGTAGCGGTTTTCTCCTACAATGAGCAGTTCTTC.

The chain uses TRBV4-3 and TRBJ2-5; D gene ambiguous. With 0 bases removed from V and 6 bases from J, the gap between germline ends came to 8 bases. The CDR3 has 13 residues. Germline loops: CDR1 LGHNA, CDR2 YSLEER. The CDR3 DNA is TGCGCCAGCAGCCAAGATCTAAGAAAGACCCAGTACTTC. Its protein product is CASSQDLRKTQYF.

For the CDR3, the DNA is TGCGCCAGCAGCTCAAGCGGGACTAGCGGGAGGGGGACCGGGGAGCTGTTTTTT. This encodes CASSSSGTSGRGTGELFF. V is TRBV4-1 and J is TRBJ2-2; TRBD2 agrees at 16 bases. The CDR3 covers 18 residues. Trimming took 5 bases from V and 5 from J; bases not matched to a gene: 8. CDR1 is MGHRA, CDR2 YSYEKL, per germline.

The rearrangement joins TRBV5-8 to TRBJ1-5; D not resolved. The ends were cut back, 1 base at V and 0 bases at J, with 17 bases in the middle. CDR1 SGHTS and CDR2 YDEGEE come from the germline V gene. CDR3 length: 18 amino acids. Here the CDR3 DNA reads TGTGCCAGCAGCTTGAGTTGGAGTGGAGGGTATAGCAATCAGCCCCAGCATTTT. Translation: CASSLSWSGGYSNQPQHF.

V usage is TRBV12-3 or TRBV12-4 and J usage is TRBJ2-5; no reliable D call. The V gene lost 3 bases and the J gene lost 0 bases, with 2 bases spanning the gap. This CDR3 region has 12 residues. DNA for the CDR3: TGTGCCAGCAGTTTCGACCAAGAGACCCAGTACTTC. It codes for CASSFDQETQYF.

The J gene is TRBJ1-3, the V gene TRBV6-1; D not resolved. V was trimmed by 0 bases and J by 1 base, leaving 7 bases between them. This CDR3 contains 15 residues. The germline V gene has CDR1 MNHNS and CDR2 SASEGT. CDR3 in DNA: TGTGCCAGCAGTGAAGCCTCCGAGTCTGGAAACACCATATATTTT. This sequence encodes CASSEASESGNTIYF.

This rearrangement joins TRBV19 to TRBJ2-4, with 9 bases lining up with TRBD2. Germline V gene sequence: CDR1 LNHDA, CDR2 SQIVND (reference sequence). The CDR3 loop spans 17 amino acids. Trimming took 5 bases from V and 7 from J; bases not matched to a gene: 15. The CDR3 nucleotides are TGTGCCAGTAGTGGATGGGGGGATAGCGGGAGTTACAACATTCAGTACTTC. It is translated as CASSGWGDSGSYNIQYF.

This sequence joins TRBV6-5 and TRBJ1-2, with D perhaps TRBD1 (6 bases). Trimming left V 4 bases short and J 8 bases short, with 17 bases between. Germline V gene data show CDR1 as MNHEY and CDR2 as SVGAGI. This CDR3 has 14 amino acids. The CDR3 here is CASSLARTGRGYTF. The CDR3 DNA is TGTGCCAGCAGTTTAGCCCGAACAGGGAGAGGCTACACCTTC.

This clone was found once. CDR3 protein: CAWSLGQEGSPLHF. The CDR3 nucleotides are TGTGCCTGGAGTCTAGGACAGGAGGGTTCACCCCTCCACTTT. The genes are TRBV30 and TRBJ1-6, with 7 bases matching TRBD1. V shed 2 bases, J shed 9 bases, and the junction held 7 bases outside the gene matches. Looked up from germline, CDR1 is GTSNPN and CDR2 is SVGIG (reference sequence). The CDR3 loop spans 14 amino acids.